This T cell receptor (beta chain) stems from a study of shared clonotypes between healthy human individuals. After removal of 4 bases from V and 7 bases from J, the junction contained 8 bases not matched to a gene. The germline CDR1 and CDR2 sequences are MDHEN and SYDVKM. The CDR3 length is 16 residues. Genomic DNA of each subset was evenly split across several immunoSEQ plates. TCRdb's table, derived via immunoSEQ multiplex PCR, lists solely in-frame clones and lacks some. This sample carries 950,000 to 1,100,000 clones, approximately 72% of them seen once, and the ten largest clones take roughly 1.4%.

The chain carries TRBV28 and TRBJ1-6, with 9 bases matching TRBD1. Material: memory CD4+ T cells sorted from blood. As for subset: CD45RA-negative fraction. The source of this sequence is a man between 18 and 35 years old in good health. CDR3 loop: CASSSPGTGINSPLHF. The CDR3 bases are TGTGCCAGCAGTTCCCCCGGGACAGGGATCAATTCACCCCTCCACTTT.